The rows below give T cell receptor beta chains drawn from one sample of a study. TCRdb reanalysed the 5' RACE reads using MiXCR and keeps one entry per CDR3 protein. The sample yields fewer than 55,000 distinct CDR3 sequences, approximately 23% seen once. Input material: Tregs sorted from a lymph node. The receptors here all came from a female donor with breast cancer. Each CDR3 is given with its conserved first and last residue. The order of the fields is J gene, V gene, D gene, clone size, CDR3 protein, CDR3 DNA. The D gene is left open where the match is weak. Only some rows state a clone size, as once, few, many or a class for expanded clones.

j_call: TRBJ1-2
v_call: TRBV6-4
d_call: -
clone_size: -
cdr3_aa: CASNPDRSSNYGYTF
cdr3_nt: TGTGCCAGCAATCCGGACAGATCATCTAACTATGGCTACACCTTC

j_call: TRBJ2-1
v_call: TRBV3-1
d_call: -
clone_size: -
cdr3_aa: CASSQEALGYNEQFF
cdr3_nt: TGTGCCAGCAGCCAAGAGGCGCTCGGCTACAATGAGCAGTTCTTC

j_call: TRBJ2-3
v_call: TRBV9
d_call: TRBD1
clone_size: -
cdr3_aa: CASSPGQGLTNTQYF
cdr3_nt: TGTGCCAGCAGTCCGGGACAGGGTCTCACAAATACGCAGTATTTC

j_call: TRBJ2-1
v_call: TRBV20-1
d_call: -
clone_size: -
cdr3_aa: CSARVGAQRGNEQFF
cdr3_nt: TGCAGTGCTAGAGTAGGGGCTCAAAGGGGGAATGAGCAGTTCTTC

j_call: TRBJ1-1
v_call: TRBV4-1
d_call: -
clone_size: -
cdr3_aa: CASSRGTEAFF
cdr3_nt: TGCGCCAGCAGCCGAGGGACTGAAGCTTTCTTT

j_call: TRBJ2-3
v_call: TRBV5-1
d_call: -
clone_size: many
cdr3_aa: CASSLALRPDTQYF
cdr3_nt: TGCGCCAGCAGCTTGGCCCTTAGGCCAGATACGCAGTATTTT

j_call: TRBJ2-1
v_call: TRBV7-3
d_call: TRBD2
clone_size: -
cdr3_aa: CASSRGTRPYNEQFF
cdr3_nt: TGTGCCAGCAGTCGTGGGACTAGGCCATACAATGAGCAGTTCTTC

j_call: TRBJ2-1
v_call: TRBV12-3/TRBV12-4
d_call: TRBD2
clone_size: -
cdr3_aa: CASSFATSSYDEQFF
cdr3_nt: TGTGCCAGCAGTTTTGCGACTAGCTCCTACGATGAGCAGTTCTTC

j_call: TRBJ2-7
v_call: TRBV16
d_call: -
clone_size: few
cdr3_aa: CASSQLGGVDEQYF
cdr3_nt: TGTGCCAGCAGCCAACTGGGTGGGGTCGACGAGCAGTACTTC

j_call: TRBJ2-7
v_call: TRBV7-3
d_call: TRBD2
clone_size: many
cdr3_aa: CASSPGRGRSYEQYF
cdr3_nt: TGTGCCAGCAGCCCCGGGCGGGGGAGATCCTACGAGCAGTACTTC

j_call: TRBJ2-7
v_call: TRBV1
d_call: -
clone_size: -
cdr3_aa: CTSSQELRITSYEQYF
cdr3_nt: TGCACCAGCAGCCAAGAACTTCGGATTACCTCCTACGAGCAGTACTTC

j_call: TRBJ1-2
v_call: TRBV12-3/TRBV12-4
d_call: -
clone_size: -
cdr3_aa: CASTAGGYGYTF
cdr3_nt: TGTGCCAGCACCGCCGGCGGATATGGCTACACCTTC

j_call: TRBJ2-1
v_call: TRBV7-9
d_call: -
clone_size: few
cdr3_aa: CASSLSPGANEQFF
cdr3_nt: TGTGCCAGCAGCCTCAGCCCCGGGGCCAATGAGCAGTTCTTC

j_call: TRBJ2-3
v_call: TRBV6-5
d_call: TRBD2
clone_size: few
cdr3_aa: CAGSETSGSTDTQYF
cdr3_nt: TGTGCCGGCAGCGAAACTAGCGGGAGTACAGATACGCAGTATTTT